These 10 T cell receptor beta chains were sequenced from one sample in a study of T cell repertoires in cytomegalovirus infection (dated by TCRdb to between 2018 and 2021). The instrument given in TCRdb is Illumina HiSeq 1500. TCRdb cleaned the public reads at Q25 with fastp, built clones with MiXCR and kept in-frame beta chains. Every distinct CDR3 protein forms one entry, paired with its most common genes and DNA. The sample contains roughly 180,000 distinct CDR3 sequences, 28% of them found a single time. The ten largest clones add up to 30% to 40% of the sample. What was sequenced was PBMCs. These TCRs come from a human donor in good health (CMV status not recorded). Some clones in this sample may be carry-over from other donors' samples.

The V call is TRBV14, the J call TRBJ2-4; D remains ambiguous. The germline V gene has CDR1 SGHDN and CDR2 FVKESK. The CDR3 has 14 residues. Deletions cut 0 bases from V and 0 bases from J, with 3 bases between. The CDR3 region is CASSQELAKNIQYF. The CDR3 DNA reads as TGTGCCAGCAGCCAAGAATTAGCCAAAAACATTCAGTACTTC.

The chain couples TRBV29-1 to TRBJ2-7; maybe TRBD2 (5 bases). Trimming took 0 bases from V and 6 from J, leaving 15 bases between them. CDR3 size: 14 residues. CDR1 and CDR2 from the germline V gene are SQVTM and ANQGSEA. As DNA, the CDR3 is TGCAGCGTTGAAGAGGGCGGAACAGCGGCCGAGCAGTACTTC. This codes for CSVEEGGTAAEQYF.

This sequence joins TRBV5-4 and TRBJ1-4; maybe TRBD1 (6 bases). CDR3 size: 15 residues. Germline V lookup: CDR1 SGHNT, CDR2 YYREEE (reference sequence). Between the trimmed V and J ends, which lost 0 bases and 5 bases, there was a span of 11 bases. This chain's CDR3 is CASSLAGTRNEKLFF. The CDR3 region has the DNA TGTGCCAGCAGCTTGGCGGGGACAAGGAATGAAAAACTGTTTTTT.

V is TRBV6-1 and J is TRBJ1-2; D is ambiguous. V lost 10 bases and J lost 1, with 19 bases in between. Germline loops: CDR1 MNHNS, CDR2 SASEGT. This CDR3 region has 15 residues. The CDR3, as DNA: TGTGCCATTACCCCTGGGCGGTCAAATAACTATGGCTACACCTTC. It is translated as CAITPGRSNNYGYTF.

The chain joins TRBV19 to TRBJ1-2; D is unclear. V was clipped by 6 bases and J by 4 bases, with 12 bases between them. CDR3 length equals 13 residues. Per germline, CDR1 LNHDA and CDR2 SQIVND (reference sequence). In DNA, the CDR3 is TGTGCCAGTAGCGACGTTCAGGCCTATGGCTACACCTTC. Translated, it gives CASSDVQAYGYTF. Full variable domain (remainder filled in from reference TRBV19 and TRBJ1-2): DGGITQSPKYLFRKEGQNVTLSCEQNLNHDAMYWYRQDPGQGLRLIYYSQIVNDFQKGDIAEGYSVSREKKESFPLTVTSAQKNPTAFYLCASSDVQAYGYTFGSGTRLTVV.

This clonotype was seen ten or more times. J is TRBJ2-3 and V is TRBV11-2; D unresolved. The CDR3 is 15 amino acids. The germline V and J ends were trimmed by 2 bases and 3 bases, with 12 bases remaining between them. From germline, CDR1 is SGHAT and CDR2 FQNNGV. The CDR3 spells CASSLSAGRTDTQYF. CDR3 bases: TGTGCCAGCAGCTTATCCGCTGGTAGGACAGATACGCAGTATTTT.

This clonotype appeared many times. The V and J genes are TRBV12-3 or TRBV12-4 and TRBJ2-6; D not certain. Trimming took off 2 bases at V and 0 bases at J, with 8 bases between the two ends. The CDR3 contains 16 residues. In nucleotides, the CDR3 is TGTGCCAGCAGTTTAAAGAAAACCTCTGGGGCCAACGTCCTGACTTTC. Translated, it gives CASSLKKTSGANVLTF.

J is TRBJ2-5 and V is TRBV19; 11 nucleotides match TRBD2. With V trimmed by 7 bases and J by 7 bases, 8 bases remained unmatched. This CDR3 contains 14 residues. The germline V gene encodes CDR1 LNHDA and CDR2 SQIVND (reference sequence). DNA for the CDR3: TGTGCCAGTACCGGGGGACTAGCGGACAGGACCCAGTACTTC. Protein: CASTGGLADRTQYF.

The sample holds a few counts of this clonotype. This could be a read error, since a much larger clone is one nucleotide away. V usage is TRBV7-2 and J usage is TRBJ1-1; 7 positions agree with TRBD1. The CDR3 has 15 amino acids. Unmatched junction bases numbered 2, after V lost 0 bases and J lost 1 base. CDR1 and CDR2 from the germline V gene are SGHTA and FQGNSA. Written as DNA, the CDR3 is TGTGCCAGCAGCTTAGCGCGGACAGGGAACACTGAAGCTTTCTTT. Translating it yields CASSLARTGNTEAFF.

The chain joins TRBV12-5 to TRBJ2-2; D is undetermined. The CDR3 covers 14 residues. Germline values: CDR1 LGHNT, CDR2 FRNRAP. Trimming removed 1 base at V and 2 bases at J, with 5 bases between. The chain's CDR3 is CASGLGPNTGELFF. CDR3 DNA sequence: TGTGCTAGTGGTTTGGGACCAAACACCGGGGAGCTGTTTTTT.